Sequencing of this TCR beta chain was carried out in a study of T-cell memory formation after mild COVID-19. Using its own MiXCR run on the 5' RACE reads, TCRdb lists one record per CDR3 protein. Of under 300,000 distinct CDR3 sequences detected, more than 15% appear once; the ten largest clones hold 23%. The specimen sequenced was PBMCs or a T cell subset sorted from them (not recorded which). This clonotype was sampled from a man aged 18 to 29 who had mild COVID-19 (a few samples of this study predate the infection). Cell type and time point are not known.

The CDR3 protein is CAWSVATTGYGYTF. CDR3 sequence (DNA): TGTGCCTGGAGTGTCGCGACTACAGGGTATGGCTACACCTTC. The chain links TRBV30 to TRBJ1-2, with D possibly TRBD1 on 6 matching bases. CDR3 length: 14 residues. The germline gives CDR1 GTSNPN, CDR2 SVGIG (reference sequence). Trimming pared 0 bases from V and 5 bases from J, leaving 13 bases between.